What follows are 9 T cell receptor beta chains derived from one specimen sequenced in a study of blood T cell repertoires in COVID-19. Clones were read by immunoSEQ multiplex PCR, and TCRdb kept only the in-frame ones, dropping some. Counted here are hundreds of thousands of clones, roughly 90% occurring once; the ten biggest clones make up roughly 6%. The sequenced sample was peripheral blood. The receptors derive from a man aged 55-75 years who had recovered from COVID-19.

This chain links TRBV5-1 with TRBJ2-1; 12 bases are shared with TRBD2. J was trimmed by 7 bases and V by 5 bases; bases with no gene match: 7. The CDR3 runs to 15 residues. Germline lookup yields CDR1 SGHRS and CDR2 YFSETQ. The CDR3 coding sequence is TGCGCCAGCAGTTTTGCTAGCGGGGGGGAGAATGAGCAGTTCTTC. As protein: CASSFASGGENEQFF.

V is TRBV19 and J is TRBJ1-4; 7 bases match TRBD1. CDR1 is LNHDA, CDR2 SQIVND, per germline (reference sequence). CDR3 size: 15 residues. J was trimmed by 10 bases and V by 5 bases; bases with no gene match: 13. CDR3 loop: CASSFKTGRGGKLFF. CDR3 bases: TGTGCCAGTAGTTTCAAGACAGGGCGAGGAGGAAAACTGTTTTTT.

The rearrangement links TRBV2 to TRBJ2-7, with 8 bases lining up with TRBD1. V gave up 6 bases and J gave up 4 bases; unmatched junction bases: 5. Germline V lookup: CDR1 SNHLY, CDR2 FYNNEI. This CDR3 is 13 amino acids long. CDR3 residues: CASRTTGAYEQYF. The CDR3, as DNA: TGTGCCAGCAGAACGACAGGGGCATACGAGCAGTACTTC.

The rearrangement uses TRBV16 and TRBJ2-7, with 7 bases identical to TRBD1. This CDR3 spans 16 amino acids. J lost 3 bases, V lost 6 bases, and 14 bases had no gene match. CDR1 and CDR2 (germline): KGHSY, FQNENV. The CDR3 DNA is TGTGCCAGCAGACCTACTCCGACAGGGAAGAGCTACGAGCAGTACTTC. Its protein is CASRPTPTGKSYEQYF.

The CDR3 sequence: CASSPQRGGSAEQYF. The CDR3 bases are TGTGCCAGCAGCCCCCAAAGGGGTGGGTCGGCCGAGCAGTACTTC. This chain uses TRBV7-7 with TRBJ2-7, with a possible D match to TRBD1 (5 bases). The length of the CDR3 is 15 residues. V lost 5 bases and J 6 bases, leaving 20 bases between the germline ends. Per germline, CDR1 SSHAT and CDR2 FNYEAQ (reference sequence). The full variable domain, with the rest looked up from reference TRBV7-7 and TRBJ2-7, is GAGVSQSPRYKVTKRGQDVTLRCDPISSHATLYWYQQALGQGPEFLTYFNYEAQPDKSGLPSDRFSAERPEGSISTLTIQRTEQRDSAMYRCASSPQRGGSAEQYFGPGTRLTVT.

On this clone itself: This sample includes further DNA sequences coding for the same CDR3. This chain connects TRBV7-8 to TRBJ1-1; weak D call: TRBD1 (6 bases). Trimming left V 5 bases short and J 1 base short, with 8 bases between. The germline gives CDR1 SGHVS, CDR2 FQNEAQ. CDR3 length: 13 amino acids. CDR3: CASSLGQNTEAFF. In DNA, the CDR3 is TGTGCCAGCAGCCTGGGACAGAACACTGAAGCTTTCTTT.

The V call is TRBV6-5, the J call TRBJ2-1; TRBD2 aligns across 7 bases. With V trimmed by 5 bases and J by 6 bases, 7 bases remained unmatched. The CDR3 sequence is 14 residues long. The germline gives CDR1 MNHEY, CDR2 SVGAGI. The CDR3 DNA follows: TGTGCCAGCAGTAGGGGAGGGGTGGGCAATGAGCAGTTCTTC. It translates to CASSRGGVGNEQFF.

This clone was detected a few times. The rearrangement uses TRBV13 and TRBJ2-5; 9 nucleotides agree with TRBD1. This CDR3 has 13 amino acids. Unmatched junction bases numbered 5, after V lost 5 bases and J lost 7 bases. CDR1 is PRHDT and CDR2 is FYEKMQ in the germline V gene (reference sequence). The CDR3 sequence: CASSQGQGGTQYF. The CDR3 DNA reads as TGTGCCAGCAGCCAGGGACAGGGCGGGACCCAGTACTTC.

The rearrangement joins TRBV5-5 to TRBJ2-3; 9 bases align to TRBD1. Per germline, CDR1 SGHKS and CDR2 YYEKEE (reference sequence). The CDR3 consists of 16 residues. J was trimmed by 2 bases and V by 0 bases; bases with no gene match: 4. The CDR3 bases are TGTGCCAGCAGCTTGGCCGGGACAGGGTTCACAGATACGCAGTATTTT. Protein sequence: CASSLAGTGFTDTQYF.